These 9 T cell receptor beta chains share one sample of origin, sequenced in a study of cytomegalovirus exposure and HLA in healthy donors. The primer mix had 60 Vbeta and 13 Jbeta primers. Profiled with immunoSEQ multiplex PCR; TCRdb holds only in-frame clones, not every one. The sample contains 80,000 to 100,000 clones, 70% to 85% of which appear only once. Sequencing used PBMCs. These TCRs come from a human donor in good health.

The J gene is TRBJ2-3, the V gene TRBV28; TRBD2 matches at 12 bases. The CDR3 length is 16 residues. The germline gives CDR1 MDHEN, CDR2 SYDVKM. Unmatched junction bases numbered 8, after V lost 6 bases and J lost 4 bases. The CDR3 sequence is CASSPPTSGSSDTQYF. As DNA, the CDR3 is TGTGCCAGCAGCCCTCCGACTAGCGGGAGTTCAGATACGCAGTATTTT.

J is TRBJ2-1 and V is TRBV19; D possibly corresponds to TRBD1 (6 bases). This CDR3 region has 11 residues. CDR1 and CDR2 (germline): LNHDA, SQIVND (reference sequence). Trimming shortened V by 8 bases and J by 5 bases, and 7 bases separated the two germline ends. The CDR3, as DNA: TGTGCCAGTGGACAGAACAATGAGCAGTTCTTC. It codes for CASGQNNEQFF.

The genes are TRBV18 and TRBJ1-1; 7 bases line up with TRBD1. Germline V gene data show CDR1 as KGHSH and CDR2 as LQKENI. J was trimmed by 7 bases and V by 3 bases; bases with no gene match: 5. CDR3 length: 13 residues. This CDR3 is CASSPKRTGEAFF. CDR3 nucleotide sequence: TGTGCCAGCTCACCGAAGCGGACAGGTGAAGCTTTCTTT.

DNA for the CDR3: TGCGCCAGCAGCCAAGAAGGGGGACCGCGAAATCAGCCCCAGCATTTT. It translates to CASSQEGGPRNQPQHF. The genes are TRBV4-1 and TRBJ1-5; maybe TRBD1 (6 bases). The CDR3 is made up of 16 amino acids. The V end was cut by 0 bases, the J end by 4 bases, with 13 bases between. Germline values: CDR1 MGHRA, CDR2 YSYEKL.

The chain joins TRBV5-6 to TRBJ2-7; 8 nucleotides agree with TRBD1. The CDR3 totals 16 residues. Germline lookup yields CDR1 SGHDT and CDR2 YYEEEE. With 1 base clipped from V and 3 bases from J, the junction kept 9 bases outside the gene matches. The CDR3 loop is CASSLRTTGAHYEQYF. The CDR3 bases are TGTGCCAGCAGCTTGCGGACGACAGGGGCTCACTACGAGCAGTACTTC.

This clone has more than one count but fewer than ten. J is TRBJ1-5 and V is TRBV5-6; TRBD1 matches 7 bases. Looked up from germline, CDR1 is SGHDT and CDR2 is YYEEEE. With V trimmed by 1 base and J by 1 base, 5 bases remained unmatched. The CDR3 is 16 residues long. The CDR3 sequence: CASSLYRGISNQPQHF. The CDR3 DNA is TGTGCCAGCAGCTTGTACAGGGGTATCAGCAATCAGCCCCAGCATTTT.

The V and J genes are TRBV15 and TRBJ2-3, with D possibly TRBD1 on 6 matching bases. The CDR3 totals 15 residues. Deletions cut 3 bases from V and 6 bases from J, with 16 bases between. Germline values: CDR1 LNHNV, CDR2 YYDKDF (reference sequence). CDR3 residues: CATSSRTAPTDTQYF. The CDR3 bases are TGTGCCACCAGCAGTAGGACAGCGCCGACCGATACGCAGTATTTT.

The rearrangement uses TRBV7-8 and TRBJ2-3; 7 nucleotides match TRBD2. The germline V gene has CDR1 SGHVS and CDR2 FQNEAQ. The CDR3 length is 13 residues. Trimming took 4 bases from V and 8 from J; bases not matched to a gene: 6. CDR3 nucleotides: TGTGCCAGCAGCTCCAACGGACTAGTTACGCAGTATTTT. It is translated as CASSSNGLVTQYF.

The chain couples TRBV14 to TRBJ2-3; maybe TRBD1 (6 bases). Germline-derived CDR1 and CDR2 are SGHDN and FVKESK. This CDR3 region has 17 residues. V gave up 1 base and J gave up 3 bases, with 17 bases separating them. CDR3 nucleotide sequence: TGTGCCAGCAGCCAAGGCCGGAACGGACAGATAACAGATACGCAGTATTTT. Amino acids: CASSQGRNGQITDTQYF.